This T cell receptor beta chain is drawn from a study of Graves' ophthalmopathy and Graves' hyperthyroidism. Study as a whole: The collection of peripheral blood took place at initial diagnosis, before any treatment.

Study-level findings and limits: Among expanded thyroid clonotypes above 0.001 frequency, most also occurred in blood.

Investigators amplified TCR beta CDR3 regions from RNA transcripts. RT-PCR in the first round used HTBI primers; a second-round multiplex PCR followed. TCRdb analysed the multiplex PCR reads with MiXCR anew, one entry per CDR3 protein. The sample has 500,000 to 800,000 distinct CDR3 sequences, 35% to 45% seen once. This clonotype was observed many times. The antigen is unknown. Sequenced sample: peripheral blood. The TCR was taken from an adult man with Graves' ophthalmopathy.

CDR3 DNA: TGCAGCGTCCTTTCAGCTAACTATGGCTACACCTTC. Translation gives CSVLSANYGYTF. V and J are TRBV29-1 and TRBJ1-2; no clear D gene. The V end was cut by 6 bases, the J end by 0 bases, with 8 bases between. Germline V gene data show CDR1 as SQVTM and CDR2 as ANQGSEA. The CDR3 sequence is 12 residues long.